This T cell receptor beta chain was found in a study of cytomegalovirus exposure and HLA in healthy donors. Overall study results and limits: Some segments of the V type, notably TRBV6-2 and TRBV6-3, were excluded as indistinguishable. Apart from CMV serostatus, no immune exposure information was available. By a later analysis, the bulk of CMV-associated TCR beta chains appeared HLA-restricted.

The length of the CDR3 is 16 residues. Per the germline V gene, CDR1 is MDHEN and CDR2 is SYDVKM. Unmatched junction bases numbered 8, after V lost 2 bases and J lost 7 bases. The PCR ran on 60 Vbeta and 13 Jbeta primers. Libraries were prepared by immunoSEQ multiplex PCR; TCRdb keeps only in-frame clonotypes and omits some of them. The table includes about 54,000 clones, less than 85% detected once. On this clone: The antigen is not known.

The chain combines TRBV28 with TRBJ1-6; 7 bases line up with TRBD1. The TCR sequence derives from a woman aged 18-35 years in good health and CMV-seronegative. The source material was PBMCs. CDR3 sequence: CASSLTLGGANSPLHF. The CDR3 nucleotides read TGTGCCAGCAGTTTAACCCTAGGGGGCGCAAATTCACCCCTCCACTTT.